The entry below gives a single TCR beta chain sequence along with its context. CDR1 is MNHEY and CDR2 is SMNVEV in the germline V gene (reference sequence). Trimming cost V 6 bases and J 3 bases; bases outside gene matches: 6. CDR3 size: 14 residues. These data belong to a study of blood T cell repertoires in COVID-19. In the study overall: There were acute and convalescent COVID-19 samples, and they came from the United States, Italy and Spain. PBMCs, B-cell-depleted T cells, or T cells provided the cDNA or gDNA that made up the material.

Original data processing: For nucleated cells, counts were estimated from reference gene primer amplification. Sequencing used immunoSEQ multiplex PCR; TCRdb keeps in-frame clones, though not all of them. V, J and clone size are those of that table, while D and trimming were read from the DNA. The sample consists of approximately 70,000 clones, 91% of them appearing once. Sequenced material: peripheral blood. This rearrangement joins TRBV27 to TRBJ2-3, with 7 bases matching TRBD2. The sequence was collected from an older woman with active COVID-19. The chain's CDR3 is CASRKRAGTDTQYF. The CDR3 region has the DNA TGTGCCAGCAGAAAGAGAGCGGGGACAGATACGCAGTATTTT.